This T cell receptor beta chain was sequenced during a study of response to subunit inactivated influenza vaccine. General study points: The authors proposed limited new T cell recruitment per seasonal influenza vaccination.

Note on this clonotype: Antigen unknown.

This CDR3 has 17 residues. After removal of 3 bases from V and 0 bases from J, the junction contained 8 bases not matched to a gene. CDR1 is LNHNV and CDR2 is YYDKDF in the germline V gene (reference sequence). TCRdb fed the RT-PCR reads into MiXCR, producing one record per CDR3 protein. The sample gives some 800,000 distinct CDR3 sequences, approximately 22% of which show up once; 10% to 13% is in the top ten. This chain links TRBV15 with TRBJ2-5, with 9 bases lining up with TRBD2. The sample was PBMCs from blood, taken 4 to 6 days after vaccination. The TCR sequence derives from a man in his fifties who received an inactivated influenza vaccine. CDR3 in amino acids: CATSSALTSGYQETQYF. The CDR3 DNA reads TGTGCCACCAGCAGCGCTTTGACTAGCGGCTACCAAGAGACCCAGTACTTC.